These 31 T cell receptor beta chains originate from one sample sequenced in a study of T cells in Graves' hyperthyroidism and ophthalmopathy. Amplification of TCR beta CDR3 regions used RNA as the template. The TCR CDR3 first-round RT-PCR relied on the HTBI primer set. One entry per CDR3 protein results from TCRdb running MiXCR on the multiplex PCR reads. Of some 760,000 distinct CDR3 sequences listed, about 14% are singletons. Sequenced: blood. Source of these receptors: a woman younger than 35 with Graves' hyperthyroidism.

The V call is TRBV11-3, the J call TRBJ2-1, with D possibly being TRBD2 (5 bases). This CDR3 is built from 17 residues. Germline V CDR1 and CDR2: SGHNT, YENEEA. The V gene lost 5 bases and the J gene lost 2 bases, with 19 bases spanning the gap. CDR3 sequence (DNA): TGTGCCAGCAGCCTCCCCTTCCACGGGGAAACCTACAATGAGCAGTTCTTC. This codes for CASSLPFHGETYNEQFF. Together with reference TRBV11-3 and TRBJ2-1, the CDR3 gives the full variable domain: EAGVVQSPRYKIIEKKQPVAFWCNPISGHNTLYWYLQNLGQGPELLIRYENEEAVDDSQLPKDRFSAERLKGVDSTLKIQPAELGDSAVYLCASSLPFHGETYNEQFFGPGTRLTVL.

The chain joins TRBV7-9 to TRBJ2-1, with unresolved D. Germline V gene sequence: CDR1 SEHNR, CDR2 FQNEAQ (reference sequence). With 2 bases removed from V and 5 bases from J, the gap between germline ends came to 13 bases. The CDR3 has 15 amino acids. The CDR3 sequence: CASSLWINWNNEQFF. The CDR3 DNA reads TGTGCCAGCAGCTTATGGATAAACTGGAACAATGAGCAGTTCTTC.

This clonotype was seen many times. The chain employs TRBV20-1 and TRBJ2-2; 9 nucleotides match TRBD2. V gave up 3 bases and J gave up 3 bases; unmatched junction bases: 8. Germline V gives CDR1 DFQATT, CDR2 SNEGSKA (reference sequence). This CDR3 is 16 amino acids long. The CDR3 loop reads CSARSSGGRDTGELFF. The CDR3, as DNA: TGCAGTGCTAGGTCATCCGGCGGGAGGGACACCGGGGAGCTGTTTTTT.

The table lists this clonotype with many counts. The genes are TRBV11-2 and TRBJ2-1; D remains unclear. V gave up 3 bases and J gave up 0 bases, with 6 bases separating them. The CDR3 length is 14 residues. CDR1 SGHAT and CDR2 FQNNGV come from the germline V gene. The DNA for the CDR3 is TGTGCCAGCAGCTTTATGGACTCCTACAATGAGCAGTTCTTC. Translation gives CASSFMDSYNEQFF.

This clonotype was seen many times. The rearrangement links TRBV7-2 to TRBJ2-5; TRBD1 or TRBD2 may be the D gene (5 bases each). Germline V gives CDR1 SGHTA, CDR2 FQGNSA. This CDR3 region has 15 residues. V dropped 4 bases and J dropped 7 bases, with 19 bases sitting between them. The CDR3 coding sequence is TGTGCCAGCAGCTCCGGGACCGCTGGTATGGGGACCCAGTACTTC. Translation: CASSSGTAGMGTQYF.

The V gene is TRBV7-2, the J gene TRBJ2-2; D is unresolved. The V gene's germline CDR1 is SGHTA and CDR2 FQGNSA. This CDR3 region has 13 residues. V lost 1 base, J lost 17 bases, and 17 bases lay in between. The CDR3, as DNA: TGTGCCAGCAGCTTAGACGCTTTTGGGTTTGGCTTTTTT. Amino acids: CASSLDAFGFGFF.

The rearrangement uses TRBV28 and TRBJ2-6; 8 bases map to TRBD1. The V segment lost 1 base and the J segment 1 base; nucleotides outside the gene matches: 9. The CDR3 totals 19 residues. Germline values: CDR1 MDHEN, CDR2 SYDVKM. The CDR3 DNA follows: TGTGCCAGCAGTTTATTGGCCGGGACAGGTGGTTCTGGGGCCAACGTCCTGACTTTC. Translating gives CASSLLAGTGGSGANVLTF.

In this sample, this clonotype turned up a few times. The J gene is TRBJ2-1, the V gene TRBV7-6; D possibly corresponds to TRBD1 (7 bases). The CDR3 contains 17 residues. The germline CDR1 and CDR2 sequences are SGHVS and FNYEAQ. The V end was cut by 3 bases, the J end by 1 base, with 16 bases between. In DNA, the CDR3 is TGTGCCAGCAGCTTTAGGGCAGGGGGGATTTCCTACAATGAGCAGTTCTTC. This encodes CASSFRAGGISYNEQFF.

This clonotype occurred many times. The chain uses TRBV30 and TRBJ1-5; D unresolved. Germline values: CDR1 GTSNPN, CDR2 SVGIG (reference sequence). The CDR3 spans 14 residues. Deletions cut 2 bases from V and 2 bases from J, with 10 bases between. The CDR3 reads CAWSIGSGNQPQHF. DNA for the CDR3: TGTGCCTGGAGTATCGGGTCTGGCAATCAGCCCCAGCATTTT.

This clonotype was observed at least ten times. This sequence joins TRBV11-2 and TRBJ2-7, with unresolved D. The CDR3 has 14 amino acids. CDR1 is SGHAT and CDR2 is FQNNGV in the germline V gene. Trimming took off 3 bases at V and 0 bases at J, with 9 bases between the two ends. CDR3 region: CASSLPRVSYEQYF. The CDR3 DNA reads as TGTGCCAGCAGCTTGCCGCGCGTCTCCTACGAGCAGTACTTC.

This clonotype appeared many times. V is TRBV5-1 and J is TRBJ1-2; no firm D call. The CDR3 totals 14 residues. Deletions cut 0 bases from V and 4 bases from J, with 10 bases between. Germline lookup yields CDR1 SGHRS and CDR2 YFSETQ. The CDR3 bases are TGCGCCAGCAGCTTGGCTGCGACCGCCTATGGCTACACCTTC. This encodes CASSLAATAYGYTF. The complete variable domain, with remaining parts taken from reference TRBV5-1 and TRBJ1-2, reads KAGVTQTPRYLIKTRGQQVTLSCSPISGHRSVSWYQQTPGQGLQFLFEYFSETQRNKGNFPGRFSGRQFSNSRSEMNVSTLELGDSALYLCASSLAATAYGYTFGSGTRLTVV.

This clonotype has ten or more counts. J is TRBJ2-5 and V is TRBV4-1; D gene ambiguous. This CDR3 comprises 15 residues. Trimming shortened V by 1 base and J by 5 bases, and 14 bases separated the two germline ends. Germline CDR1 MGHRA, CDR2 YSYEKL. CDR3 residues: CASSQGEGQTETQYF. The CDR3 bases are TGCGCCAGCAGCCAAGGAGAAGGGCAAACGGAGACCCAGTACTTC.

This clonotype was counted only a few times. V usage is TRBV6-1 and J usage is TRBJ2-1; possible D gene TRBD1, 6 bases. The CDR3 length is 15 residues. CDR1 is MNHNS, CDR2 SASEGT, per germline. V lost 7 bases to trimming and J lost 0 bases, with 13 bases between them. The CDR3 protein is CASKEQGSSYNEQFF. CDR3 bases: TGTGCCAGCAAAGAACAGGGTAGCTCCTACAATGAGCAGTTCTTC.

This clonotype was counted once. Mismatch with germline at one junction end may stem from a read error. The rearrangement joins TRBV5-8 to TRBJ1-2; D perhaps matches TRBD1 (5 bases). This CDR3 spans 16 amino acids. Germline lookup yields CDR1 SGHTS and CDR2 YDEGEE. The CDR3: CASSLAWGSANYGCTF. The CDR3 nucleotides read TGTGCCAGCAGCTTGGCGTGGGGCAGTGCTAACTATGGCTGCACCTTC.

In its sample, this clonotype was seen many times. V gene TRBV6-6 combines with J gene TRBJ2-7; the D gene is possibly TRBD1 (6 bases). Germline CDR1 MNHNY, CDR2 SVGAGI (reference sequence). Trimming stripped 2 bases from V and 2 bases from J, with 13 bases between. The CDR3 is made up of 15 amino acids. CDR3 coding DNA: TGTGCCAGCAGTTACCATGGACAGAACACCTACGAGCAGTACTTC. Translating gives CASSYHGQNTYEQYF.

The V gene is TRBV2, the J gene TRBJ2-7, with 10 bases that match TRBD2. Unmatched junction bases numbered 13, after V lost 8 bases and J lost 3 bases. This CDR3 region has 16 residues. CDR1 and CDR2 from the germline V gene are SNHLY and FYNNEI. For the CDR3, the DNA is TGTGCCAGCCAGAACCCGGTCGGGACTAGCGACTACGAGCAGTACTTC. Its protein is CASQNPVGTSDYEQYF.

This clonotype has only a few counts. The chain is built from TRBV7-8 and TRBJ2-2, with a weak D call TRBD1 (6 bases). Per germline, CDR1 SGHVS and CDR2 FQNEAQ. Trimming stripped 1 base from V and 7 bases from J, with 16 bases between. This CDR3 region has 16 residues. Written as DNA, the CDR3 is TGTGCCAGCAGCTTAGAGTACAGGGCGGGCAGCGGGGAGCTGTTTTTT. It is translated as CASSLEYRAGSGELFF.

This clonotype was detected many times. This chain joins TRBV6-2 or TRBV6-3 and TRBJ2-1; 7 positions agree with TRBD2. Germline CDR1 MNHEY, CDR2 SVGEGT. The trim removed 6 bases at V and 3 bases at J, leaving 8 bases unmatched. The CDR3 runs to 15 residues. CDR3 nucleotide sequence: TGTGCCAGCAGCCCAGATTTAGCGGGCTACAATGAGCAGTTCTTC. Amino acids: CASSPDLAGYNEQFF.

This clonotype was counted many times. The genes are TRBV12-3 or TRBV12-4 and TRBJ1-1; D gene unclear. Trimming removed 11 bases at V and 1 base at J, with 11 bases between. The CDR3 sequence is 12 residues long. The CDR3 loop reads CAGSRANTEAFF. The CDR3 nucleotides are TGTGCCGGTTCGCGCGCGAACACTGAAGCTTTCTTT.

The table lists this clonotype with a few counts. The chain employs TRBV6-1 and TRBJ2-6, with TRBD1 identical over 7 bases. This CDR3 comprises 15 residues. The germline gives CDR1 MNHNS, CDR2 SASEGT. With V trimmed by 5 bases and J by 13 bases, 14 bases remained unmatched. The CDR3 nucleotides are TGTGCCAGCAGTCCCCCCCGGGCTCCCAGGGGGGTCCTGACTTTC. Its translation is CASSPPRAPRGVLTF.

In nucleotides, the CDR3 is TGCGCCAGCAGCTTGCCTAGGGGGGGGGAGCAGTACTTC. Its translation: CASSLPRGGEQYF. This chain connects TRBV5-1 to TRBJ2-7; D may be TRBD2 (7 bases). The CDR3 sequence is 13 residues long. Trimming removed 1 base at V and 7 bases at J, with 12 bases between. In germline, CDR1 is SGHRS, CDR2 YFSETQ.

The genes are TRBV18 and TRBJ1-1; D might be TRBD1 (6 bases). The CDR3 sequence is 14 residues long. Between the trimmed V and J ends, which lost 3 bases and 1 base, there was a span of 9 bases. Per the germline V gene, CDR1 is KGHSH and CDR2 is LQKENI. The CDR3 DNA sequence: TGTGCCAGCTCACCTTTGGACAGGAACACTGAAGCTTTCTTT. Protein sequence: CASSPLDRNTEAFF. Full variable domain (rest looked up from reference TRBV18 and TRBJ1-1): NAGVMQNPRHLVRRRGQEARLRCSPMKGHSHVYWYRQLPEEGLKFMVYLQKENIIDESGMPKERFSAEFPKEGPSILRIQQVVRGDSAAYFCASSPLDRNTEAFFGQGTRLTVV.

The V call is TRBV29-1, the J call TRBJ2-5, with D possibly matching TRBD1 (7 bases). CDR1 and CDR2 from the germline V gene are SQVTM and ANQGSEA. The CDR3 is made up of 12 amino acids. Trimming removed 6 bases at V and 2 bases at J, with 10 bases between. Written as DNA, the CDR3 is TGCAGCGTCCAGGGGGGTCAAGAGACCCAGTACTTC. It is translated as CSVQGGQETQYF.

The chain has TRBV5-1 and TRBJ1-4; D is unclear. The CDR3 loop spans 15 amino acids. The V gene's germline CDR1 is SGHRS and CDR2 YFSETQ. V shed 3 bases and J shed 2 bases, with 11 bases lying between them. The CDR3 DNA is TGCGCCAGCAGCTCGACAACCACTACTAATGAAAAACTGTTTTTT. Protein: CASSSTTTTNEKLFF.

This clonotype was counted ten times or more. The chain uses TRBV11-2 and TRBJ2-1; D may match TRBD1 or TRBD2 (5 bases each). The length of the CDR3 is 15 residues. The germline V gene has CDR1 SGHAT and CDR2 FQNNGV. Trimming took 5 bases from V and 12 from J, leaving 23 bases between them. CDR3 nucleotides: TGTGCCAGCAGCCCGGGGACGCGGTCATTCTTTCGGCAGTTCTTC. It codes for CASSPGTRSFFRQFF.

The rearrangement uses TRBV20-1 and TRBJ1-4, with 7 nucleotides matching TRBD1. V shed 1 base, J shed 6 bases, and the junction held 8 bases outside the gene matches. Germline V CDR1 and CDR2: DFQATT, SNEGSKA (reference sequence). There are 15 residues in the CDR3. This CDR3 is CSARAIGGGDEKLFF. The CDR3 DNA is TGCAGTGCTAGAGCCATAGGGGGCGGGGATGAAAAACTGTTTTTT.

This clonotype has just a few counts. J is TRBJ2-7 and V is TRBV7-9; possible D gene TRBD2, 5 bases. V was pared by 8 bases and J by 6 bases, with 26 bases between. The CDR3 runs 16 residues. Germline V gene data show CDR1 as SEHNR and CDR2 as FQNEAQ (reference sequence). As DNA, the CDR3 is TGTGCCAGCGACCGGGGAAGCGTCTCCCTTCCGGGCGAGCAGTACTTC. This sequence encodes CASDRGSVSLPGEQYF.

This clonotype was seen more than once but under ten times. J is TRBJ2-2 and V is TRBV5-1, with D hard to call. The germline V gene encodes CDR1 SGHRS and CDR2 YFSETQ. This CDR3 is built from 17 residues. V was shortened by 4 bases and J by 1 base, with 17 bases between the two germline ends. CDR3 residues: CASSPFANNLNTGELFF. CDR3 in DNA: TGCGCCAGCAGCCCTTTCGCCAACAACTTGAACACCGGGGAGCTGTTTTTT.

This clonotype was seen only a few times. CDR3 in amino acids: CASSSGDYEQYF. DNA of the CDR3: TGTGCCAGCAGCTCGGGAGATTACGAGCAGTACTTC. The V and J genes are TRBV7-9 and TRBJ2-7; possibly TRBD2 for D (6 bases). The CDR3 is 12 residues long. Germline V gene lookup returns CDR1 SEHNR and CDR2 FQNEAQ (reference sequence). V was cut by 4 bases and J by 4 bases, with 8 bases left in between. Looking up the rest from reference TRBV7-9 and TRBJ2-7 gives the full variable domain: DTGVSQNPRHKITKRGQNVTFRCDPISEHNRLYWYRQTLGQGPEFLTYFQNEAQLEKSRLLSDRFSAERPKGSFSTLEIQRTEQGDSAMYLCASSSGDYEQYFGPGTRLTVT.

This clonotype showed up many times. The chain carries TRBV5-1 and TRBJ2-7, with TRBD1 matching over 12 bases. J gave up 5 bases and V 2 bases, and 2 bases lay outside the gene matches. The length of the CDR3 is 14 residues. CDR1 and CDR2 from the germline V gene are SGHRS and YFSETQ. The CDR3 sequence: CASSFGTGGDEQYF. Written as DNA, the CDR3 is TGCGCCAGCAGCTTTGGGACAGGGGGCGACGAGCAGTACTTC.

This clonotype was counted at least ten times. One end of the junction varies from germline; a read error may be responsible. The J gene is TRBJ1-3, the V gene TRBV2; D is ambiguous. Germline V lookup: CDR1 SNHLY, CDR2 FYNNEI. The CDR3 runs to 15 residues. CDR3 sequence (DNA): TGTGCCAGCGGTGAGAAACCCACGGCTGGAAACACCATATATTTT. It translates to CASGEKPTAGNTIYF.